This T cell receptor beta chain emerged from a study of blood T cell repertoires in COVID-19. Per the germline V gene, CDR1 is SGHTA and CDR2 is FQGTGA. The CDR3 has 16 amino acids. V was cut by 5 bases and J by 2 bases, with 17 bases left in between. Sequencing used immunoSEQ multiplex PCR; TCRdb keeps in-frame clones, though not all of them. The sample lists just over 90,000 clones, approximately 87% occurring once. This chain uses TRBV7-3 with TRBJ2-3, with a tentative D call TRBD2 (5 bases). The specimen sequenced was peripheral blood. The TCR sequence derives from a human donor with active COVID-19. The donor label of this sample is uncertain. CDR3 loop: CASSRSGSRNTDTQYF. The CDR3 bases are TGTGCCAGCAGCCGCTCGGGGAGCAGGAACACAGATACGCAGTATTTT. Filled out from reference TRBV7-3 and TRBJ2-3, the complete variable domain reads GAGVSQTPSNKVTEKGKYVELRCDPISGHTALYWYRQSLGQGPEFLIYFQGTGAADDSGLPNDRFFAVRPEGSVSTLKIQRTERGDSAVYLCASSRSGSRNTDTQYFGPGTRLTVL.